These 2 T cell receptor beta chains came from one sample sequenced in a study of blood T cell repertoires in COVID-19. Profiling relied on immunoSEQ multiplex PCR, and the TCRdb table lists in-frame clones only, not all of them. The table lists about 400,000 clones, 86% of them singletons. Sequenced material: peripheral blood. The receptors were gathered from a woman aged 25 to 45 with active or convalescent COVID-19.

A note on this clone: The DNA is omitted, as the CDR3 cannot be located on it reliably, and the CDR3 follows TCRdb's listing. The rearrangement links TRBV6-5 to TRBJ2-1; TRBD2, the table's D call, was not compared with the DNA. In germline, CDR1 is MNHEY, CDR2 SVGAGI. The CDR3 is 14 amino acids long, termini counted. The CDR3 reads CASSSWGSGTRLFF.

The CDR3 spells CASSQVIAGEETQYF. The CDR3 DNA reads TGCGCCAGCAGCCAAGTCATAGCGGGGGAAGAGACCCAGTACTTC. This chain uses TRBV4-1 with TRBJ2-5; 9 bases map to TRBD2. Germline lookup yields CDR1 MGHRA and CDR2 YSYEKL. V lost 1 base, J lost 3 bases, and 3 bases stayed unmatched. The CDR3 sequence is 15 residues long.